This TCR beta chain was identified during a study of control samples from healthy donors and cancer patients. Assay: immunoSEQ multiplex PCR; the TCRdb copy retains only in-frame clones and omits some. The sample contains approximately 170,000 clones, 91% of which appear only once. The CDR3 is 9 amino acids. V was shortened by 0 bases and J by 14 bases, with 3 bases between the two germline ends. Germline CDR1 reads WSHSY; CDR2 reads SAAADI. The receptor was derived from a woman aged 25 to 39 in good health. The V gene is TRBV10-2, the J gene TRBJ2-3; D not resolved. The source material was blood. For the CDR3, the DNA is TGCGCCAGCAGTGAGTCATGGTATTTT. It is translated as CASSESWYF.